The 25 T cell receptor beta chains below come from one sample, sequenced in a study of T cell responses to AZD1222 COVID-19 vaccine. The table came from immunoSEQ multiplex PCR; TCRdb's copy has only in-frame clones and leaves some out. The sample lists some 120,000 clones, about 86% occurring once. The material sequenced was peripheral blood, taken on day 0 of AZD1222 vaccination. Receptor source: an adult in good health.

The chain joins TRBV4-1 to TRBJ1-4; 10 bases are a match to TRBD1. The J segment lost 7 bases and the V segment lost 0 bases, leaving 5 bases of the junction unmatched. The CDR3 extends over 16 amino acids. Germline values: CDR1 MGHRA, CDR2 YSYEKL. The CDR3 is CASSQEARTGGEKLFF. For the CDR3, the DNA is TGCGCCAGCAGCCAAGAGGCCCGGACAGGGGGTGAAAAACTGTTTTTT.

V is TRBV29-1 and J is TRBJ2-7; tentatively, D is TRBD1 (5 bases). CDR1 is SQVTM, CDR2 ANQGSEA, per germline. The CDR3 totals 11 residues. Trimming cost V 8 bases and J 1 base, with 9 bases left between them. In DNA, the CDR3 is TGCAGCAGCAGGGATTCCTACGAGCAGTACTTC. Protein sequence: CSSRDSYEQYF.

Written as DNA, the CDR3 is TGTGCCTGGAGTCGTAGGGGGAGCACTGAAGCTTTCTTT. Its protein is CAWSRRGSTEAFF. V usage is TRBV30 and J usage is TRBJ1-1; D possibly corresponds to TRBD1 (6 bases). V gave up 2 bases and J gave up 4 bases, with 11 bases separating them. The germline gives CDR1 GTSNPN, CDR2 SVGIG (reference sequence). CDR3 size: 13 residues.

Of note for this clone: This same CDR3 is encoded by further DNA sequences in the sample. The chain uses TRBV6-5 and TRBJ1-1; D is undetermined. The CDR3 length is 14 residues. V was cut by 6 bases and J by 1 base, with 12 bases left in between. CDR1 and CDR2 (germline): MNHEY, SVGAGI. The CDR3 DNA reads TGTGCCAGCAGCCGGACTGGGAGGAACACTGAAGCTTTCTTT. Its protein product is CASSRTGRNTEAFF.

V is TRBV6-6 and J is TRBJ1-5; D gene uncertain. Trimming cost V 0 bases and J 4 bases, with 13 bases left between them. CDR1 is MNHNY, CDR2 SVGAGI, per germline (reference sequence). This CDR3 is built from 16 residues. DNA of the CDR3: TGTGCCAGCAGTTACTCTGCCGGCGGCAGAAATCAGCCCCAGCATTTT. Residues: CASSYSAGGRNQPQHF.

The chain recombines TRBV7-2 with TRBJ1-1, with a possible D match to TRBD1 (5 bases). Germline CDR1 SGHTA, CDR2 FQGNSA. The CDR3 contains 15 residues. Deletions cut 5 bases from V and 0 bases from J, with 13 bases between. Here the CDR3 reads CASSPRDAVNTEAFF. CDR3 DNA sequence: TGTGCCAGCAGCCCACGGGACGCCGTGAACACTGAAGCTTTCTTT.

The chain combines TRBV4-1 with TRBJ2-1; perhaps D is TRBD1 or TRBD2 (5 bases each). CDR1 is MGHRA, CDR2 YSYEKL, per germline. Trimming shortened V by 0 bases and J by 8 bases, and 17 bases separated the two germline ends. The CDR3 has 16 residues. CDR3 residues: CASSQEGPPRTYEQFF. CDR3 bases: TGCGCCAGCAGCCAAGAGGGACCACCCAGAACATATGAGCAGTTCTTC.

In its sample, this clone was seen once. CDR3 in DNA: TGCGCCAGCAGCTTGCGCAGTACCGGTGCCTACAATGAGCAGTTCTTC. Its translation: CASSLRSTGAYNEQFF. V usage is TRBV5-1 and J usage is TRBJ2-1; no reliable D call. This CDR3 is built from 16 residues. V shed 1 base and J shed 2 bases, with 13 bases lying between them. The germline CDR1 and CDR2 sequences are SGHRS and YFSETQ.

V usage is TRBV19 and J usage is TRBJ1-4; TRBD1 matches 9 bases. Germline CDR1 is LNHDA and CDR2 is SQIVND (reference sequence). The V gene end was trimmed by 7 bases and the J gene end by 4 bases; junction bases not matched to a gene: 7. This CDR3 is 15 amino acids long. The CDR3 is CASNGQGYINEKLFF. The CDR3 DNA sequence: TGTGCCAGTAACGGACAGGGGTACATTAATGAAAAACTGTTTTTT. Together with reference TRBV19 and TRBJ1-4, the CDR3 gives the full variable domain: DGGITQSPKYLFRKEGQNVTLSCEQNLNHDAMYWYRQDPGQGLRLIYYSQIVNDFQKGDIAEGYSVSREKKESFPLTVTSAQKNPTAFYLCASNGQGYINEKLFFGSGTQLSVL.

This clone occurred once. The V and J genes are TRBV25-1 and TRBJ1-4; D uncertain. Looked up from germline, CDR1 is MGHDK and CDR2 is SYGVNS. CDR3 size: 15 residues. The ends were cut back, 1 base at V and 8 bases at J, with 14 bases in the middle. CDR3 loop: CASSELSGVGEKLFF. CDR3 nucleotides: TGTGCCAGCAGTGAATTATCGGGTGTTGGCGAAAAACTGTTTTTT.

Points on this clone: Other nucleotide sequences from this sample produce the same CDR3. The chain has TRBV7-2 and TRBJ1-2; D is unresolved. Germline CDR1 SGHTA, CDR2 FQGNSA. V lost 1 base, J lost 0 bases, and 6 bases lay in between. This CDR3 contains 14 residues. CDR3 nucleotide sequence: TGTGCCAGCAGCTTAGACAGAGCTAACTATGGCTACACCTTC. It encodes CASSLDRANYGYTF.

The J gene is TRBJ2-3, the V gene TRBV7-8; 7 bases fit TRBD2. The germline gives CDR1 SGHVS, CDR2 FQNEAQ. Trimming removed 1 base from V and 1 base from J; junction bases left unmatched: 5. The CDR3 is 16 residues long. CDR3 sequence reads: CASSLVGLAGTDTQYF. The CDR3 nucleotides are TGTGCCAGCAGCTTAGTTGGGCTAGCGGGCACAGATACGCAGTATTTT.

The chain's CDR3 is CASSLSGQGVSEQYF. The CDR3 coding sequence is TGTGCCAGCAGCTTATCGGGACAGGGGGTTTCCGAGCAGTACTTC. This rearrangement joins TRBV7-6 to TRBJ2-7; TRBD1 agrees at 11 bases. The CDR3 is 15 amino acids. Per the germline V gene, CDR1 is SGHVS and CDR2 is FNYEAQ. Germline trimming cut 2 bases from V and 6 bases from J; bases unmatched to any gene: 6.

This chain joins TRBV7-2 and TRBJ2-1; D is unclear. The V gene lost 5 bases and the J gene lost 7 bases, with 12 bases spanning the gap. This CDR3 contains 13 residues. CDR1 and CDR2 from the germline V gene are SGHTA and FQGNSA. This chain's CDR3 is CASSPPSLNEQFF. The CDR3 DNA follows: TGTGCCAGCAGCCCTCCGTCTTTAAATGAGCAGTTCTTC.

The chain's CDR3 is CASKGGPAIYGYTF. For the CDR3, the DNA is TGTGCCAGCAAGGGGGGGCCGGCGATCTATGGCTACACCTTC. The rearrangement uses TRBV11-2 and TRBJ1-2, with a weak D call TRBD1 (6 bases). This CDR3 has 14 residues. The ends were cut back, 7 bases at V and 4 bases at J, with 16 bases in the middle. Germline values: CDR1 SGHAT, CDR2 FQNNGV.

The rearrangement links TRBV6-4 to TRBJ2-7; tentative D call: TRBD2 (5 bases). The CDR3 extends over 11 amino acids. Germline V CDR1 and CDR2: MRHNA, SNTAGT. The CDR3 sequence: CDRRIGYEQYF. CDR3 DNA: TGTGATAGGAGGATAGGGTACGAGCAGTACTTC.

The CDR3 loop is CATSDPGPSSYNEQFF. DNA for the CDR3: TGTGCCACCAGTGACCCCGGCCCTAGCTCCTACAATGAGCAGTTCTTC. The V call is TRBV24-1, the J call TRBJ2-1, with D unclear. V was shortened by 4 bases and J by 0 bases, with 12 bases between the two germline ends. The germline V gene encodes CDR1 KGHDR and CDR2 SFDVKD. The CDR3 has 16 residues.

This chain joins TRBV6-5 and TRBJ2-1; D gene unclear. Trimming took 11 bases from V and 3 from J, leaving 17 bases between them. CDR1 and CDR2 (germline): MNHEY, SVGAGI. CDR3 length equals 14 residues. As DNA, the CDR3 is TGTGCCGTAAGAGAAAAGTCTAGCTACAATGAGCAGTTCTTC. Its protein is CAVREKSSYNEQFF.

This CDR3 is CASSRSPGPPRAGGDTEAFF. CDR3 nucleotide sequence: TGTGCCAGCAGCCGATCGCCCGGCCCTCCGCGGGCCGGGGGGGACACTGAAGCTTTCTTT. The chain is built from TRBV13 and TRBJ1-1, with D perhaps TRBD1 (5 bases). The germline V and J ends were trimmed by 5 bases and 3 bases, with 31 bases remaining between them. This CDR3 comprises 20 residues. Germline V gives CDR1 PRHDT, CDR2 FYEKMQ (reference sequence).

The genes are TRBV11-2 and TRBJ2-4; possible D gene TRBD2, 5 bases. The germline V gene encodes CDR1 SGHAT and CDR2 FQNNGV. The CDR3 consists of 15 residues. Trimming pared 1 base from V and 7 bases from J, leaving 14 bases between. CDR3 DNA: TGTGCCAGCAGCTTAGTACGGGGAACGGGGAACATTCAGTACTTC. Protein product: CASSLVRGTGNIQYF.

The chain recombines TRBV10-3 with TRBJ2-7; 10 bases align to TRBD1. Germline V CDR1 and CDR2: ENHRY, SYGVKD. V lost 6 bases to trimming and J lost 3 bases; unmatched junction nucleotides: 8. The CDR3 runs to 15 residues. The CDR3 protein is CAISDTGTGVYEQYF. The CDR3 region has the DNA TGTGCCATCAGCGACACCGGGACAGGGGTCTACGAGCAGTACTTC.

This clone was seen a handful of times. The rearrangement uses TRBV5-4 and TRBJ2-5; TRBD2 matches 7 bases. V trimming: 5 bases; J trimming: 1 base; junction bases outside the gene matches: 8. Germline V gives CDR1 SGHNT, CDR2 YYREEE (reference sequence). The CDR3 has 15 amino acids. The CDR3 reads CASRGAGAAQETQYF. Here the CDR3 DNA reads TGTGCCAGCAGGGGCGCGGGAGCGGCCCAAGAGACCCAGTACTTC.

The V and J genes are TRBV9 and TRBJ2-7; 9 nucleotides align to TRBD1. Losses at the gene ends were 3 bases for V and 6 bases for J; bases not matched to a gene: 16. The CDR3 spans 17 residues. Germline CDR1 and CDR2: SGDLS and YYNGEE. The CDR3 DNA is TGTGCCAGCAGCGAGACTCGGGATCCGGCGACAGGGGGCGAGCAGTACTTC. Amino acids: CASSETRDPATGGEQYF.

The sample holds a few counts of this clone. V gene TRBV12-3 or TRBV12-4 combines with J gene TRBJ1-2; D call uncertain. Trimming removed 3 bases from V and 5 bases from J, with 7 bases in between. The CDR3 length is 12 residues. CDR3 sequence reads: CASSFGQYGYTF. In DNA, the CDR3 is TGTGCCAGCAGTTTCGGGCAGTATGGCTACACCTTC.

This rearrangement joins TRBV29-1 to TRBJ2-1, with 14 positions matching TRBD2. Losses at the gene ends were 7 bases for V and 8 bases for J; bases not matched to a gene: 7. Per germline, CDR1 SQVTM and CDR2 ANQGSEA. This CDR3 comprises 14 residues. CDR3 DNA sequence: TGCAGCGCTAAGGGACTAGCGGGGGTCTATGAGCAGTTCTTC. Translating it yields CSAKGLAGVYEQFF.